The 10 T cell receptor beta chains in this list originate from one sample, sequenced in a study of regulatory T cells in long-lasting Graves disease. Described time point: persistent/refractory GD, antithyroid drugs over 5 years with positive TRAb. Isolated PBMC RNA provided the starting material for the TCR library. iRepertoire HTBI primers and Arm-PCR of CDR3 regions built TCR beta libraries. TCRdb ran MiXCR on the multiplex PCR reads and lists one entry per CDR3 protein. The sample carries around 400,000 distinct CDR3 sequences, 20% to 25% recorded once. The source was peripheral blood mononuclear cells (PBMCs), collected when the disease was refractory, from a patient treated with antithyroid drugs. The receptors here all came from a woman in her 40s with Graves disease.

This clonotype was seen repeatedly, ten times or more. The chain combines TRBV28 with TRBJ1-5; 8 bases line up with TRBD1. The CDR3 contains 15 residues. J was trimmed by 6 bases and V by 6 bases; bases with no gene match: 10. The germline gives CDR1 MDHEN, CDR2 SYDVKM. CDR3 DNA sequence: TGTGCCAGCAGATTGACAGGGGTGTCGCGTCAGCCCCAGCATTTT. Translation: CASRLTGVSRQPQHF.

V gene TRBV2 combines with J gene TRBJ2-5, with D unresolved. This CDR3 has 10 amino acids. Between the trimmed V and J ends, which lost 10 bases and 6 bases, there was a span of 9 bases. Germline CDR1 is SNHLY and CDR2 is FYNNEI. This CDR3 is CATTSKTQYF. The DNA of the CDR3 is TGTGCCACCACTTCGAAGACCCAGTACTTC.

The chain is built from TRBV2 and TRBJ2-3; D ambiguous. CDR1 and CDR2 (germline): SNHLY, FYNNEI. V lost 6 bases to trimming and J lost 5 bases, with 6 bases between them. There are 11 residues in the CDR3. CDR3 sequence: CASRLGDTQYF. DNA for the CDR3: TGTGCCAGCAGGTTAGGAGATACGCAGTATTTT. The full variable domain, completed using reference TRBV2 and TRBJ2-3, is EPEVTQTPSHQVTQMGQEVILRCVPISNHLYFYWYRQILGQKVEFLVSFYNNEISEKSEIFDDQFSVERPDGSNFTLKIRSTKLEDSAMYFCASRLGDTQYFGPGTRLTVL.

This clonotype was counted only a few times. The gene calls are TRBV28 and TRBJ2-3; D remains unclear. CDR1 and CDR2 (germline): MDHEN, SYDVKM. CDR3 length equals 14 residues. V lost 3 bases, J lost 2 bases, and 9 bases lay in between. As DNA, the CDR3 is TGTGCCAGCAGTTTTCAAACGACCACAGATACGCAGTATTTT. Encoded protein: CASSFQTTTDTQYF.

The rearrangement uses TRBV6-1 and TRBJ2-2; D call uncertain. Trimming took off 4 bases at V and 8 bases at J, with 17 bases between the two ends. Germline V CDR1 and CDR2: MNHNS, SASEGT. The CDR3 contains 15 residues. The CDR3 coding sequence is TGTGCCAGCAGTGGACCTCTAAGGTCCCCGGGGGAGCTGTTTTTT. It codes for CASSGPLRSPGELFF.

In its sample, this clonotype was seen a few times. J is TRBJ2-6 and V is TRBV19; no reliable D call. V was pared by 8 bases and J by 0 bases, with 8 bases between. This CDR3 comprises 14 residues. Germline V CDR1 and CDR2: LNHDA, SQIVND (reference sequence). In DNA, the CDR3 is TGTGCCAGTTCGGCGAACTCTGGGGCCAACGTCCTGACTTTC. Translating it yields CASSANSGANVLTF. Full variable domain (remainder filled in from reference TRBV19 and TRBJ2-6): DGGITQSPKYLFRKEGQNVTLSCEQNLNHDAMYWYRQDPGQGLRLIYYSQIVNDFQKGDIAEGYSVSREKKESFPLTVTSAQKNPTAFYLCASSANSGANVLTFGAGSRLTVL.

This clonotype has a count of ten or more. V gene TRBV12-3 or TRBV12-4 combines with J gene TRBJ1-5; no clear D gene. Trimming took off 1 base at V and 0 bases at J, with 10 bases between the two ends. This CDR3 region has 16 residues. DNA of the CDR3: TGTGCCAGCAGTTTAGGGTTTGGTGATAGCAATCAGCCCCAGCATTTT. Its translation: CASSLGFGDSNQPQHF.

The sample holds a few counts of this clonotype. The chain recombines TRBV29-1 with TRBJ2-3, with 9 bases matching TRBD2. CDR1 is SQVTM, CDR2 ANQGSEA, per germline. The V segment lost 3 bases and the J segment 10 bases; nucleotides outside the gene matches: 11. The CDR3 totals 14 residues. The CDR3 protein is CSVELLAGRGAQYF. The DNA for the CDR3 is TGCAGCGTTGAGCTCCTAGCGGGACGCGGGGCGCAGTATTTT.

V usage is TRBV4-1 and J usage is TRBJ1-5; maybe TRBD1 (5 bases). This CDR3 is built from 16 residues. Trimming left V 4 bases short and J 7 bases short, with 20 bases between. Germline CDR1 is MGHRA and CDR2 is YSYEKL. The CDR3 is CASSPQRAGIGQPQHF. The CDR3 coding sequence is TGCGCCAGCAGCCCGCAGAGGGCAGGGATTGGGCAGCCCCAGCATTTT.

The chain links TRBV28 to TRBJ1-3; unclear D gene. V lost 11 bases and J lost 0, with 11 bases in between. The CDR3 is 13 amino acids. Germline lookup yields CDR1 MDHEN and CDR2 SYDVKM. The CDR3 sequence: CASSASSGNTIYF. CDR3 bases: TGTGCCTCCAGCGCAAGCTCTGGAAACACCATATATTTT. The complete variable domain, with remaining parts taken from reference TRBV28 and TRBJ1-3, reads DVKVTQSSRYLVKRTGEKVFLECVQDMDHENMFWYRQDPGLGLRLIYFSYDVKMKEKGDIPEGYSVSREKKERFSLILESASTNQTSMYLCASSASSGNTIYFGEGSWLTVV.